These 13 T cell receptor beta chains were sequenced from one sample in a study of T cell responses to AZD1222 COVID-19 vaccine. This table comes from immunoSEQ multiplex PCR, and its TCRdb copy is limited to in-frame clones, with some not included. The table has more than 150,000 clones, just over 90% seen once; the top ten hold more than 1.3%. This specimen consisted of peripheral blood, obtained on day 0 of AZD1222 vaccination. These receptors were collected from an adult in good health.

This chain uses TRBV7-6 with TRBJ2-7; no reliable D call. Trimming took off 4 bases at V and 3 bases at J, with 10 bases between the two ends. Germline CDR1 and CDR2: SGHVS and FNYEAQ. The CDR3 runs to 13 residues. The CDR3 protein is CASSSPLSYEQYF. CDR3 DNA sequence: TGTGCCAGCAGCTCGCCGTTGAGCTACGAGCAGTACTTC.

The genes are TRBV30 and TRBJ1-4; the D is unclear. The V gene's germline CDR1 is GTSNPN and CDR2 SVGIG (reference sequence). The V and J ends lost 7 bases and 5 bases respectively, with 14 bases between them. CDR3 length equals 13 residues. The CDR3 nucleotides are TGTGCCTCGGGGAGGCAGGTGAATGAAAAACTGTTTTTT. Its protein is CASGRQVNEKLFF.

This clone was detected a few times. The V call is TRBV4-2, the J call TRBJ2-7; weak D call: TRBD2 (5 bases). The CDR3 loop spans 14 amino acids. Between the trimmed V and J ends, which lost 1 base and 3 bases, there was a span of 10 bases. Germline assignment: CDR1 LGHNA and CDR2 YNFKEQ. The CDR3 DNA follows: TGTGCCAGCAGCCAAGCAGACGGAGGCTACGAGCAGTACTTC. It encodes CASSQADGGYEQYF.

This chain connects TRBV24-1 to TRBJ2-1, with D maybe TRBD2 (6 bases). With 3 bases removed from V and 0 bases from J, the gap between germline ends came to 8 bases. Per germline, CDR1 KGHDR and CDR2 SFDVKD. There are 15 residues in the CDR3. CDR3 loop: CATSDAGSSYNEQFF. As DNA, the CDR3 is TGTGCCACCAGTGATGCCGGGAGCTCCTACAATGAGCAGTTCTTC.

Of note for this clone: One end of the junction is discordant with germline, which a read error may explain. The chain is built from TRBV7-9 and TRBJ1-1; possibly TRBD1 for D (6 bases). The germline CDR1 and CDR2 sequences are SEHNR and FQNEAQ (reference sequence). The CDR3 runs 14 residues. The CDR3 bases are TGCGTGGCGCTCCGGGACACGGAGAACACTGAAGCTTTCTTT. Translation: CVALRDTENTEAFF.

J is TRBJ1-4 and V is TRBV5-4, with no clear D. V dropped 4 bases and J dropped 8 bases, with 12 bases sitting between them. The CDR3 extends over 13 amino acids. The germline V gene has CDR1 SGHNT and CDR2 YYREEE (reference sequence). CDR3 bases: TGTGCCAGCAGCCCCGACGGGCGAGAAAAACTGTTTTTT. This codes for CASSPDGREKLFF. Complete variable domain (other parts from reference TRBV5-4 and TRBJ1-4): ETGVTQSPTHLIKTRGQQVTLRCSSQSGHNTVSWYQQALGQGPQFIFQYYREEENGRGNFPPRFSGLQFPNYSSELNVNALELDDSALYLCASSPDGREKLFFGSGTQLSVL.

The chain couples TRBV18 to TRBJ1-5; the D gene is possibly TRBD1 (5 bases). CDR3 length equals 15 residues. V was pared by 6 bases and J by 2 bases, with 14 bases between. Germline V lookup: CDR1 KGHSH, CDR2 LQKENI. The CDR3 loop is CASSPPGPRNQPQHF. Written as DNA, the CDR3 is TGTGCCAGCTCGCCTCCGGGGCCACGCAATCAGCCCCAGCATTTT.

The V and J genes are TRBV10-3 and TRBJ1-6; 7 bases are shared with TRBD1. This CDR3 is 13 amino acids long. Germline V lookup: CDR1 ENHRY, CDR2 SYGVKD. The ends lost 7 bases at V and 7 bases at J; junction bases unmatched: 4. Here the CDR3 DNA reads TGTGCCATCACCGGACAGGCGAATTCACCCCTCCACTTT. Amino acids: CAITGQANSPLHF.

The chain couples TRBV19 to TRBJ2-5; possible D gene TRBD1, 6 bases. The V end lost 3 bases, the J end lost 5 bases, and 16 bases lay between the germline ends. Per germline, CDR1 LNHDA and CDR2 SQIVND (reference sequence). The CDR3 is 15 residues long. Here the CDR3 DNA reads TGTGCCAGTAGTATGGTGGGACACCTGGGGGAGACCCAGTACTTC. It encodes CASSMVGHLGETQYF.

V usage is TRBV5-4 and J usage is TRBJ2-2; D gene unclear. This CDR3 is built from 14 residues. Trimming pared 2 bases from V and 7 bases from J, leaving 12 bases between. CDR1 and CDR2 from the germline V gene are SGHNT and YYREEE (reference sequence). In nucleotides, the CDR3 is TGTGCCAGCAGCTTAAGGAGAGATAACGGGGAGCTGTTTTTT. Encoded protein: CASSLRRDNGELFF.

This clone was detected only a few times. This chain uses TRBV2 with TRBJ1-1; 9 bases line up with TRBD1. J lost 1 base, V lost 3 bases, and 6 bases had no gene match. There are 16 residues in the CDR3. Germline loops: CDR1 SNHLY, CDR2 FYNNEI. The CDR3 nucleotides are TGTGCCAGCAGTGAGAACAGGGGGCCATGGAACACTGAAGCTTTCTTT. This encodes CASSENRGPWNTEAFF.

For the CDR3, the DNA is TGTGCCAGCAGTTACAGGGTCGATAATTCACCCCTCCACTTT. It is translated as CASSYRVDNSPLHF. The J gene is TRBJ1-6, the V gene TRBV6-5, with unresolved D. V lost 2 bases and J lost 5, with 7 bases in between. There are 14 residues in the CDR3. Germline assignment: CDR1 MNHEY and CDR2 SVGAGI.

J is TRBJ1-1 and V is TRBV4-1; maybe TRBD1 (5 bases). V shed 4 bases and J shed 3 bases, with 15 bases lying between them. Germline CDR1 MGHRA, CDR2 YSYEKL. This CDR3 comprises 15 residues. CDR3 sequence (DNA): TGCGCCAGCAGCCGATTAACAGGACCAGACACTGAAGCTTTCTTT. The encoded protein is CASSRLTGPDTEAFF.